This T cell receptor beta chain was identified in a study of response to subunit inactivated influenza vaccine. Worth noting for this clonotype: Its antigen is unidentified.

TCRdb reprocessed the RT-PCR reads via MiXCR and lists one record per CDR3 protein. The profile shows 600,000 to 850,000 distinct CDR3 sequences, 13% to 15% of them singletons. CDR1 is MDHEN and CDR2 is SYDVKM in the germline V gene. The CDR3 sequence is 15 residues long. With 5 bases removed from V and 8 bases from J, the gap between germline ends came to 16 bases. Findings of the study overall: Only a handful of new T cells, the authors suggested, are recruited with each seasonal influenza vaccination.

The source material was PBMCs from blood, sampled about 14 days before vaccination. The sequence came from a man over 45 who received an inactivated influenza vaccine. This sequence joins TRBV28 and TRBJ1-6; no clear D. CDR3 sequence (DNA): TGTGCCAGCAGTCCTAGACGGCAGGTTGATTCACCCCTCCACTTT. Translating gives CASSPRRQVDSPLHF.